The rows below give T cell receptor beta chains drawn from one sample of a study of T cells in Graves' hyperthyroidism and ophthalmopathy. MiXCR, applied by TCRdb to the multiplex PCR reads, yields one record per CDR3 protein. This sample carries hundreds of thousands of distinct CDR3 sequences, just under 20% of them seen once, and the ten largest clones take around 50%. Sequencing was carried out using blood. The receptors were sampled from a man aged 35 to 55 with Graves' ophthalmopathy. CDR3s include the opening cysteine and the closing phenylalanine or tryptophan. D genes are given only for firm matches. Rows may omit the clone size; those that give it use once, few, many or a size class.

v_call: TRBV6-5; clone_size: many; j_call: TRBJ1-5; d_call: TRBD1; cdr3_nt: TGTGCCAGCAGTTGGACAGGGGGCTATAATCAGCCCCAGCATTTT; cdr3_aa: CASSWTGGYNQPQHF
v_call: TRBV5-1; clone_size: -; j_call: TRBJ2-5; d_call: -; cdr3_nt: TGCGCCAGCAGCCCCACCAGATCCCTCCAAGAGACCCAGTACTTC; cdr3_aa: CASSPTRSLQETQYF
v_call: TRBV9; clone_size: -; j_call: TRBJ1-2; d_call: TRBD1; cdr3_nt: TGTGCCAGCAGCGACCACCGACGGGGACAGACTAACTATGGCTACACCTTC; cdr3_aa: CASSDHRRGQTNYGYTF
v_call: TRBV28; clone_size: few; j_call: TRBJ1-3; d_call: -; cdr3_nt: TGTGCCAGCTCCCTTCCGGGCCCCTCTGGAAACACCATATATTTT; cdr3_aa: CASSLPGPSGNTIYF
v_call: TRBV14; clone_size: few; j_call: TRBJ2-7; d_call: -; cdr3_nt: TGTGCCAGCAGCCCTCATGCCGGGGGTTCCTACGAGCAGTACTTC; cdr3_aa: CASSPHAGGSYEQYF
v_call: TRBV3-1; clone_size: -; j_call: TRBJ2-7; d_call: -; cdr3_nt: TGTGCCAGCAGCCAAGAGAGGGGGACCCCCTACGAGCAGTACTTC; cdr3_aa: CASSQERGTPYEQYF
v_call: TRBV7-6; clone_size: -; j_call: TRBJ2-1; d_call: TRBD1; cdr3_nt: TGTGCCAGCAGCTTAGTTGAGGGACAGCCCCCCTACAATGAGCAGTTCTTC; cdr3_aa: CASSLVEGQPPYNEQFF
v_call: TRBV12-3/TRBV12-4; clone_size: many; j_call: TRBJ2-7; d_call: -; cdr3_nt: TGTGCCAGCAGTTTGGCCCGACAGAAAGGGAGAGACGAGCAGTACTTC; cdr3_aa: CASSLARQKGRDEQYF
v_call: TRBV6-1; clone_size: -; j_call: TRBJ2-1; d_call: TRBD2; cdr3_nt: TGTGCCAGCAGTGAAGCCGGGGGGGATGAGCAGTTCTTC; cdr3_aa: CASSEAGGDEQFF
v_call: TRBV15; clone_size: -; j_call: TRBJ2-1; d_call: -; cdr3_nt: TGTGCCACCAGCAGAGATTGGGGAGGGGGTAGCTCCTACAATGAGCAGTTCTTC; cdr3_aa: CATSRDWGGGSSYNEQFF
v_call: TRBV24-1; clone_size: few; j_call: TRBJ2-7; d_call: -; cdr3_nt: TGTGCCACCAGTGATTTGGAGGACTCCGAACCCTACGAGCAGTACTTC; cdr3_aa: CATSDLEDSEPYEQYF
v_call: TRBV28; clone_size: -; j_call: TRBJ2-7; d_call: TRBD2; cdr3_nt: TGTGCCAGTTTCCCGGGACTAGTGGGATTCGGCGAGCAGTACTTC; cdr3_aa: CASFPGLVGFGEQYF
v_call: TRBV10-3; clone_size: -; j_call: TRBJ2-3; d_call: -; cdr3_nt: TGTGCCACCGTCGGTGGGGCGGCGGACACAGATACGCAGTATTTT; cdr3_aa: CATVGGAADTDTQYF
v_call: TRBV30; clone_size: many; j_call: TRBJ2-7; d_call: TRBD2; cdr3_nt: TGTGCCTGGAGTGTCGGGAGGGCTTACGAGCAGTACTTC; cdr3_aa: CAWSVGRAYEQYF
v_call: TRBV28; clone_size: few; j_call: TRBJ1-6; d_call: -; cdr3_nt: TGTGCCAGCAGTTTAGACGTGACTGGGGATAATTCACCCCTCCACTTT; cdr3_aa: CASSLDVTGDNSPLHF
v_call: TRBV6-2/TRBV6-3; clone_size: many; j_call: TRBJ1-1; d_call: -; cdr3_nt: TGTGCCAGCAGCAACGGGGCAATTTCAGGCACTGAAGCTTTCTTT; cdr3_aa: CASSNGAISGTEAFF
v_call: TRBV7-2; clone_size: few; j_call: TRBJ2-5; d_call: -; cdr3_nt: TGTGCCAGCAGCTTATTCGGTGGGGAGACCCAGTACTTC; cdr3_aa: CASSLFGGETQYF
v_call: TRBV14; clone_size: -; j_call: TRBJ2-1; d_call: -; cdr3_nt: TGTGCCAGCAGCCAAGAATTTAGCGAGCAGTTCTTC; cdr3_aa: CASSQEFSEQFF
v_call: TRBV30; clone_size: -; j_call: TRBJ2-1; d_call: -; cdr3_nt: TGTGCCCTGAACCAGGGACACAATGAGCAGTTCTTC; cdr3_aa: CALNQGHNEQFF
v_call: TRBV19; clone_size: -; j_call: TRBJ2-7; d_call: -; cdr3_nt: TGTGCCAGTAGTAGATCCCGTCTGGGTTACGAGCAGTACTTC; cdr3_aa: CASSRSRLGYEQYF
v_call: TRBV6-2/TRBV6-3; clone_size: -; j_call: TRBJ2-3; d_call: TRBD2; cdr3_nt: TGTGCCAGCAGTTACCGGCGGGGGGGCACAGATACGCAGTATTTT; cdr3_aa: CASSYRRGGTDTQYF
v_call: TRBV28; clone_size: few; j_call: TRBJ2-6; d_call: -; cdr3_nt: TGTGCCAGCAGTTTCCGGGCTGCTGGGGCCAACGTCCTGACTTTC; cdr3_aa: CASSFRAAGANVLTF
v_call: TRBV6-1; clone_size: many; j_call: TRBJ2-7; d_call: TRBD2; cdr3_nt: TGTGCCAGCAGTCCATGGAGCGGGAGGGCCTACGAGCAGTACTTC; cdr3_aa: CASSPWSGRAYEQYF
v_call: TRBV20-1; clone_size: -; j_call: TRBJ2-1; d_call: TRBD1; cdr3_nt: TGCAGTGCTAGAGAATTGGGACAGGCCGGTGAGCAGTTCTTC; cdr3_aa: CSARELGQAGEQFF
v_call: TRBV5-1; clone_size: -; j_call: TRBJ1-2; d_call: -; cdr3_nt: TGCGCCAGCAGCTTAGGGGAGGCCTCTGGCTACACCTTC; cdr3_aa: CASSLGEASGYTF